This T cell receptor beta chain stems from a study of follicular helper T cells after annual influenza vaccination. The V and J ends lost 5 bases and 0 bases, in that order; junction bases with no gene match: 12. This CDR3 is 17 amino acids long. Germline lookup yields CDR1 MRHNA and CDR2 SNTAGT. Measured with immunoSEQ multiplex PCR; TCRdb has only the in-frame clones, and not every one. The repertoire consists of several thousand clones, with 82% occurring once and the leading ten covering approximately 2.2%. Time point in this sample: 2015-2016 season, pre-vaccination. Specimen: CXCR5+ CD38- circulating T follicular helper cells from blood, collected on the day of influenza vaccination. Subset described: circulating Tfh, non-naive CD4+CXCR5+PD-1+ (ICOS+CD38+ or ICOS-CD38-). The chain has TRBV6-4 and TRBJ1-1; 7 bases line up with TRBD1. The source is an adult who received the influenza vaccine. The CDR3 region is CASSMGTVGRVNTEAFF. As DNA, the CDR3 is TGTGCCAGCAGTATGGGGACAGTGGGGAGGGTGAACACTGAAGCTTTCTTT.